One and the same sample provided the 2 T cell receptor beta chains below, sequenced in a study of a mutant IDH1 vaccine in newly diagnosed glioma. Sequencing used immunoSEQ multiplex PCR; TCRdb keeps in-frame clones, though not all of them. The sample consists of 68,000 or so clones, about four fifths of them appearing once. Regarding time point: baseline, week 1 (first vaccination visit). The sample's treatment: pre-vaccination baseline after standard-of-care therapy. Sample: PBMCs, taken from a glioma patient treated with radiotherapy, temozolomide or both. The origin of the receptors is a man aged 45-65 years with glioma.

The chain combines TRBV30 with TRBJ1-5; D uncertain. The germline gives CDR1 GTSNPN, CDR2 SVGIG (reference sequence). Trimming took off 0 bases at V and 4 bases at J, with 16 bases between the two ends. The CDR3 extends over 16 amino acids. The CDR3 coding sequence is TGTGCCTGGAGTGTAGGTGAAGGGAGGGAGAATCAGCCCCAGCATTTT. It specifies CAWSVGEGRENQPQHF.

The genes are TRBV6-6 and TRBJ1-1; tentatively, D is TRBD1 (6 bases). V was trimmed by 4 bases and J by 3 bases, leaving 18 bases between them. Per germline, CDR1 MNHNY and CDR2 SVGAGI (reference sequence). The CDR3 has 16 residues. CDR3 in amino acids: CASSSHWGRGDTEAFF. Here the CDR3 DNA reads TGTGCCAGCAGTTCCCACTGGGGGAGGGGGGACACTGAAGCTTTCTTT.